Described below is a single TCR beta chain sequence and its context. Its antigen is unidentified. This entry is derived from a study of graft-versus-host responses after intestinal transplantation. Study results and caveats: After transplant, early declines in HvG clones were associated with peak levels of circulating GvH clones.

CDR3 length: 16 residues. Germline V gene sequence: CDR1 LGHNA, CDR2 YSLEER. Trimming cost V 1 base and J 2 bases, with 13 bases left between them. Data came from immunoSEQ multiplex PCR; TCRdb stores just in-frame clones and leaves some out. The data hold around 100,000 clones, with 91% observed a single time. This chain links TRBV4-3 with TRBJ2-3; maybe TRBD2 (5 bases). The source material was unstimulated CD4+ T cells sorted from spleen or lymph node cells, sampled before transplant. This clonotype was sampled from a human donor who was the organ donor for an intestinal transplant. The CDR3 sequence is CASSQASTGITDTQYF. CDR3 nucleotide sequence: TGCGCCAGCAGCCAAGCTTCCACCGGGATCACAGATACGCAGTATTTT.